Following are 13 T cell receptor beta chains from one sample sequenced in a study of T cells expressing NK-cell markers. TCRdb re-called the 5' RACE reads; every CDR3 protein appears as one record, without DNA. The listing records 300,000 to 450,000 distinct CDR3 sequences. The source material was blood T cells: a sorted CD56 or NKG2C T cell subset, CD4+ or CD8+ T cells, or bulk PBMC T cells (not recorded which). The receptors here all came from a man aged 18-70 years in good health.

The chain employs TRBV3-1 and TRBJ2-7; TCRdb outputs TRBD1, but without DNA this stays unchecked. Germline-derived CDR1 and CDR2 are LGHDT and YNNKEL (reference sequence). CDR3 length: 14 amino acids. CDR3 sequence reads: CASSPGPVLGEQYF.

V is TRBV14 and J is TRBJ2-1. Germline lookup yields CDR1 SGHDN and CDR2 FVKESK. The CDR3 has 15 amino acids. CDR3 amino acids: CASSQDPDPYNEQFF.

The V call is TRBV6-6, the J call TRBJ2-3; TCRdb outputs TRBD1, but without DNA this stays unchecked. Germline-derived CDR1 and CDR2 are MNHNY and SVGAGI (reference sequence). The CDR3 sequence is 13 residues long. The CDR3 is CASMEGGTDTQYF.

The chain has TRBV6-1 and TRBJ2-2. The germline V gene encodes CDR1 MNHNS and CDR2 SASEGT. This CDR3 spans 16 amino acids. The CDR3 protein is CASSEKWLSETGELFF.

The chain carries TRBV9 and TRBJ2-3; TCRdb's assignment of TRBD1 cannot be checked, as there is no DNA. This CDR3 is 18 amino acids long. Germline V gene data show CDR1 as SGDLS and CDR2 as YYNGEE. The CDR3: CASSMPRTGGVGTDTQYF.

The J gene is TRBJ2-3, the V gene TRBV4-2. The CDR3 is made up of 15 amino acids. Per germline, CDR1 LGHNA and CDR2 YNFKEQ. This CDR3 is CASSFLLYSTDTQYF.

CDR3 region: CATSREKRGGTHEQFF. The chain couples TRBV15 to TRBJ2-1; TCRdb gives TRBD2 as the D gene, but with no DNA this cannot be confirmed. The CDR3 length is 16 residues. Germline CDR1 reads LNHNV; CDR2 reads YYDKDF (reference sequence).

J is TRBJ2-3 and V is TRBV6-6. Germline V gene lookup returns CDR1 MNHNY and CDR2 SVGAGI (reference sequence). The CDR3 length is 13 residues. CDR3: CASSMRQDGTQYF.

This rearrangement joins TRBV7-8 to TRBJ1-3; TCRdb proposes TRBD1, but this gene call is untestable without DNA. This CDR3 spans 19 amino acids. Germline V lookup: CDR1 SGHVS, CDR2 FQNEAQ. CDR3: CASSLVGEPRQGSGNTIYF.

V is TRBV7-9 and J is TRBJ1-1; the D gene TCRdb calls, TRBD1, cannot be checked with no DNA. The CDR3 is 14 residues long. The germline gives CDR1 SEHNR, CDR2 FQNEAQ (reference sequence). CDR3 amino acids: CASSLETVYTEAFF.

The chain joins TRBV7-3 to TRBJ2-2; TCRdb designates TRBD1, a call that cannot be tested without DNA. The CDR3 has 17 residues. CDR1 and CDR2 (germline): SGHTA, FQGTGA. The CDR3 is CASSRRGNQGYTGELFF.

This chain joins TRBV29-1 and TRBJ2-7; TCRdb picks TRBD1, but there is no DNA to check that call. Germline assignment: CDR1 SQVTM and CDR2 ANQGSEA. The CDR3 runs to 14 residues. CDR3 loop: CSVEDGGQRYEQYF.

The J gene is TRBJ2-3, the V gene TRBV4-2; absent DNA, TCRdb's TRBD1 call cannot be checked. This CDR3 spans 13 amino acids. CDR1 LGHNA and CDR2 YNFKEQ come from the germline V gene. CDR3 sequence: CASTGGVTDTQYF.